Below, 15 T cell receptor beta chains from the same sample are listed, as sequenced in a study of blood T cells in healthy people across ages. Sample-barcoded 5' priming and a J-beta primer mix drove a second PCR of 7 to 11 cycles. MiXCR, run by TCRdb on the 5' RACE reads, gives a single entry per CDR3 protein. The sample shows roughly 1.5 million distinct CDR3 sequences, roughly 43% of them seen only once. Sample: blood. These receptors all stem from a woman between 18 and 29 years old in good health.

This clonotype was counted a single time. The chain employs TRBV4-1 and TRBJ2-1; 12 nucleotides align to TRBD2. The CDR3 has 15 residues. Germline V lookup: CDR1 MGHRA, CDR2 YSYEKL. After removal of 0 bases from V and 9 bases from J, the junction contained 3 bases not matched to a gene. DNA of the CDR3: TGCGCCAGCAGCCAAGAAAGGACTAGCGGGGTTGAGCAGTTCTTC. Its protein product is CASSQERTSGVEQFF.

This rearrangement joins TRBV6-2 or TRBV6-3 to TRBJ2-1; D gene ambiguous. V was pared by 2 bases and J by 6 bases, with 14 bases between. The CDR3 sequence is 15 residues long. Germline V gene lookup returns CDR1 MNHEY and CDR2 SVGEGT. CDR3 nucleotides: TGTGCCAGCAGTTACGTGGCACCCGCCTTCAATGAGCAGTTCTTC. Protein: CASSYVAPAFNEQFF.

The V call is TRBV7-9, the J call TRBJ2-5; 8 bases align to TRBD2. V shed 3 bases, J shed 11 bases, and the junction held 17 bases outside the gene matches. The germline V gene encodes CDR1 SEHNR and CDR2 FQNEAQ (reference sequence). This CDR3 is 16 amino acids long. CDR3 protein: CASSFSTSGVNNEQYF. The CDR3 region has the DNA TGTGCCAGCAGCTTTTCTACTAGCGGAGTTAACAATGAGCAGTACTTC.

The CDR3 loop reads CASSYGHSSISYEQYF. CDR3 sequence (DNA): TGTGCCAGCAGTTACGGGCACTCCTCCATCTCCTACGAGCAGTACTTC. The V call is TRBV6-2 or TRBV6-3, the J call TRBJ2-7, with D unclear. V lost 2 bases and J lost 0, with 14 bases in between. CDR1 MNHEY and CDR2 SVGEGT come from the germline V gene. The CDR3 is made up of 16 amino acids.

The chain couples TRBV25-1 to TRBJ2-3; D unclear. This CDR3 has 14 amino acids. From germline, CDR1 is MGHDK and CDR2 SYGVNS. The germline V and J ends were trimmed by 6 bases and 6 bases, with 16 bases remaining between them. This chain's CDR3 is CASSELVRVDTQYF. Here the CDR3 DNA reads TGTGCCAGCAGCGAACTCGTCCGGGTGGATACGCAGTATTTT.

The chain employs TRBV27 and TRBJ1-5; maybe TRBD1 (5 bases). V was shortened by 1 base and J by 2 bases, with 9 bases between the two germline ends. From germline, CDR1 is MNHEY and CDR2 SMNVEV (reference sequence). This CDR3 contains 15 residues. CDR3 nucleotide sequence: TGTGCCAGCAGTTTATGGGGGATGGGCAATCAGCCCCAGCATTTT. Translating gives CASSLWGMGNQPQHF.

This clonotype was counted between two and nine times. This chain joins TRBV29-1 and TRBJ2-1, with 9 bases that match TRBD2. CDR1 is SQVTM, CDR2 ANQGSEA, per germline. This CDR3 is 13 amino acids long. V gave up 8 bases and J gave up 3 bases; unmatched junction bases: 5. CDR3 loop: CSFAGGDYNEQFF. The CDR3 DNA is TGCAGCTTCGCGGGGGGGGACTACAATGAGCAGTTCTTC.

V and J are TRBV4-1 and TRBJ2-3, with D perhaps assigned TRBD1 or TRBD2 (7 bases each). V lost 4 bases and J 5 bases, leaving 16 bases between the germline ends. The CDR3 extends over 15 amino acids. CDR1 is MGHRA, CDR2 YSYEKL, per germline. CDR3 residues: CASSPPGRGLDTQYF. The CDR3 nucleotides are TGCGCCAGCAGCCCCCCGGGGAGGGGGCTAGATACGCAGTATTTT.

The V call is TRBV7-9, the J call TRBJ1-5, with D hard to call. The CDR3 length is 14 residues. Trimming removed 6 bases at V and 6 bases at J, with 15 bases between. Looked up from germline, CDR1 is SEHNR and CDR2 is FQNEAQ (reference sequence). The CDR3 here is CASSQTGVAQPQHF. The CDR3, as DNA: TGTGCCAGCAGTCAGACCGGCGTAGCTCAGCCCCAGCATTTT. The full variable domain, with the rest looked up from reference TRBV7-9 and TRBJ1-5, is DTGVSQNPRHKITKRGQNVTFRCDPISEHNRLYWYRQTLGQGPEFLTYFQNEAQLEKSRLLSDRFSAERPKGSFSTLEIQRTEQGDSAMYLCASSQTGVAQPQHFGDGTRLSIL.

This clonotype occurred a few times. The chain has TRBV12-3 or TRBV12-4 and TRBJ1-2; D uncertain. V lost 5 bases and J 6 bases, leaving 16 bases between the germline ends. The CDR3 length is 14 residues. CDR3 nucleotides: TGTGCCAGCAGTAAGACGACACGGACCGATGGCTACACCTTC. Its protein product is CASSKTTRTDGYTF.

In this sample, this clonotype turned up a few times. This chain uses TRBV9 with TRBJ2-2; D not certain. Germline V gene lookup returns CDR1 SGDLS and CDR2 YYNGEE. V lost 4 bases, J lost 5 bases, and 6 bases lay in between. The CDR3 is 12 amino acids. As DNA, the CDR3 is TGTGCCAGCAGCTTCCAGACCGGGGAGCTGTTTTTT. Its protein product is CASSFQTGELFF.

This clonotype was detected a few times. The rearrangement uses TRBV7-2 and TRBJ2-2; a weak D match, TRBD1 (6 bases). The germline V gene has CDR1 SGHTA and CDR2 FQGNSA. The CDR3 has 15 amino acids. V gave up 4 bases and J gave up 2 bases, with 11 bases separating them. In DNA form, the CDR3 reads TGTGCCAGCAGCTATCACAGGGCCAACACCGGGGAGCTGTTTTTT. Translated: CASSYHRANTGELFF.

This sequence joins TRBV7-2 and TRBJ2-5; D call uncertain. The CDR3 totals 13 residues. CDR1 and CDR2 from the germline V gene are SGHTA and FQGNSA. Trimming cost V 5 bases and J 5 bases, with 12 bases left between them. CDR3 sequence: CASSLKFGETQYF. CDR3 DNA sequence: TGTGCCAGCAGCCTTAAGTTTGGCGAGACCCAGTACTTC.

CDR3 bases: TGTGCCAGCAGTTCCAGGGACCCCTATGGCTACACCTTC. Its protein is CASSSRDPYGYTF. J is TRBJ1-2 and V is TRBV27; D may be TRBD1 (5 bases). Germline V CDR1 and CDR2: MNHEY, SMNVEV (reference sequence). The V end lost 4 bases, the J end lost 4 bases, and 10 bases lay between the germline ends. This CDR3 has 13 residues.

The chain has TRBV29-1 and TRBJ2-3; 10 bases are a match to TRBD2. The germline V gene has CDR1 SQVTM and CDR2 ANQGSEA. The CDR3 runs 12 residues. CDR3 loop: CSSTSGTDTQYF. The DNA of the CDR3 is TGCAGTTCGACTAGCGGGACAGATACGCAGTATTTT.